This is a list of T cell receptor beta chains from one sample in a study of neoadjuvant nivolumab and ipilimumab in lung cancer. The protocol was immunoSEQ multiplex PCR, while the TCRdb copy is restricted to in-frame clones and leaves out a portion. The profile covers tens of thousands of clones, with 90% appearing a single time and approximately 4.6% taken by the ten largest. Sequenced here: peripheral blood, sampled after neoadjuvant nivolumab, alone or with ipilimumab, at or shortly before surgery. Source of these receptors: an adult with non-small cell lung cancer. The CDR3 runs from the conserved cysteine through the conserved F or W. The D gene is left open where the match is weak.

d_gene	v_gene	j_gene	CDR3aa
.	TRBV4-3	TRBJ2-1	CASSTLGGSYNEQFF
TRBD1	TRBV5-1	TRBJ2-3	CASSLAGQSDTQYF
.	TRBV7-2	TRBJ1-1	CASSQGPSRPEAFF
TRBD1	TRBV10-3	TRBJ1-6	CAISEGQGVNSPLHF
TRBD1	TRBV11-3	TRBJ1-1	CASSFSGTGGTEAFF
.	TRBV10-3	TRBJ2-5	CAITPGQEETQYF
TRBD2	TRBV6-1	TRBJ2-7	CASRLGGSYEQYF
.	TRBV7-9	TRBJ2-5	CASSRTQLFQETQYF
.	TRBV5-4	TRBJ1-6	CASSLVGAYNSPLHF
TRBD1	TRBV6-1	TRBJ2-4	CASSENSGGTNIQYF
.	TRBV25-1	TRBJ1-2	CASSEYGELYGYTF
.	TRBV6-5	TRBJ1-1	CASSSAQVPYTEAFF
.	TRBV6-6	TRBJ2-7	CASSYGHYEQYF
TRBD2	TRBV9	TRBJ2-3	CASSSPTSGYRDTQYF